Listed here are 10 T cell receptor beta chains from one sample, sequenced in a study of CD8 T cells in ankylosing spondylitis. TCRdb re-analysed the 5' RACE reads in MiXCR, keeping a single row per CDR3 protein. The sample has some 300,000 distinct CDR3 sequences, less than 25% seen once. The sequencing sample was made of blood, either unsorted or a sorted T cell fraction (not recorded which). Receptors were obtained from a female donor with ankylosing spondylitis or in good health (not recorded which).

The sample holds many counts of this clonotype. The chain couples TRBV7-2 to TRBJ2-7; 8 nucleotides line up with TRBD2. This CDR3 comprises 13 residues. V was pared by 2 bases and J by 4 bases, with 1 base of the junction left unmatched. Germline CDR1 reads SGHTA; CDR2 reads FQGNSA. The CDR3 loop reads CASSLLAGYEQYF. CDR3 sequence (DNA): TGTGCCAGCAGCTTACTAGCGGGTTACGAGCAGTACTTC.

CDR3 protein: CASSLDSSSGANVLTF. The CDR3 DNA reads TGTGCCAGCAGCTTGGACAGCAGCTCTGGGGCCAACGTCCTGACTTTC. The chain couples TRBV7-9 to TRBJ2-6; D might be TRBD1 (6 bases). From germline, CDR1 is SEHNR and CDR2 FQNEAQ (reference sequence). V dropped 3 bases and J dropped 0 bases, with 9 bases sitting between them. This CDR3 has 16 residues.

The V and J genes are TRBV12-3 or TRBV12-4 and TRBJ1-2, with 7 nucleotides matching TRBD1. The CDR3 contains 12 residues. V shed 6 bases and J 8 bases; nucleotides not matched to a gene: 6. The CDR3 nucleotides read TGTGCCAGCAGCCGAAACAGGGGAGGCTACACCTTC. This encodes CASSRNRGGYTF.

Only a few counts were recorded for this clonotype. The V gene is TRBV10-3, the J gene TRBJ2-2, with 8 bases identical to TRBD1. Germline trimming cut 5 bases from V and 5 bases from J; bases unmatched to any gene: 7. Germline-derived CDR1 and CDR2 are ENHRY and SYGVKD. The length of the CDR3 is 15 residues. The CDR3 spells CAISTDRGETGELFF. CDR3 coding DNA: TGTGCCATCAGTACCGACAGGGGAGAAACCGGGGAGCTGTTTTTT.

This sequence joins TRBV28 and TRBJ2-2, with 7 bases identical to TRBD2. J was trimmed by 3 bases and V by 2 bases; bases with no gene match: 21. Germline loops: CDR1 MDHEN, CDR2 SYDVKM. The CDR3 covers 21 residues. CDR3 coding DNA: TGTGCCAGCAGTTTAAGTCCATTTTTAGCGGGCGAGCGAAGGGACACCGGGGAGCTGTTTTTT. It yields the protein CASSLSPFLAGERRDTGELFF.

This clonotype was seen only a few times. The chain joins TRBV12-3 or TRBV12-4 to TRBJ2-7; 10 positions agree with TRBD1. The trim removed 5 bases at V and 2 bases at J, leaving 3 bases unmatched. The CDR3 contains 14 residues. This chain's CDR3 is CASSGDRGPYEQYF. The CDR3 coding sequence is TGTGCCAGCAGTGGGGACAGGGGACCCTACGAGCAGTACTTC.

This clonotype turned up a few times. The J gene is TRBJ2-1, the V gene TRBV5-1; D is possibly TRBD1 (5 bases). V was shortened by 1 base and J by 0 bases, with 11 bases between the two germline ends. CDR1 and CDR2 (germline): SGHRS, YFSETQ. The length of the CDR3 is 16 residues. The DNA for the CDR3 is TGCGCCAGCAGCTTGCAGGGCGGAACCTCCTACAATGAGCAGTTCTTC. This gives the protein CASSLQGGTSYNEQFF. The complete variable domain, with remaining parts taken from reference TRBV5-1 and TRBJ2-1, reads KAGVTQTPRYLIKTRGQQVTLSCSPISGHRSVSWYQQTPGQGLQFLFEYFSETQRNKGNFPGRFSGRQFSNSRSEMNVSTLELGDSALYLCASSLQGGTSYNEQFFGPGTRLTVL.

The rearrangement joins TRBV5-6 to TRBJ2-7; 7 nucleotides match TRBD2. Germline values: CDR1 SGHDT, CDR2 YYEEEE. The CDR3 spans 14 residues. V gave up 4 bases and J gave up 6 bases; unmatched junction bases: 10. The CDR3 here is CASSTGLLVGEQYF. As DNA, the CDR3 is TGTGCCAGCAGCACGGGACTACTCGTAGGCGAGCAGTACTTC. The variable domain in full, with the rest retrieved from reference TRBV5-6 and TRBJ2-7, is DAGVTQSPTHLIKTRGQQVTLRCSPKSGHDTVSWYQQALGQGPQFIFQYYEEEERQRGNFPDRFSGHQFPNYSSELNVNALLLGDSALYLCASSTGLLVGEQYFGPGTRLTVT.

The chain joins TRBV20-1 to TRBJ2-5; 9 bases are a match to TRBD1. V shed 2 bases, J shed 5 bases, and the junction held 6 bases outside the gene matches. CDR1 and CDR2 (germline): DFQATT, SNEGSKA (reference sequence). The CDR3 runs to 14 residues. The CDR3 is CSARPRTGEETQYF. Here the CDR3 DNA reads TGCAGTGCTAGACCTCGGACAGGGGAGGAGACCCAGTACTTC.

This clonotype has a handful of counts. The rearrangement joins TRBV6-2 or TRBV6-3 to TRBJ2-5; weak D call: TRBD2 (6 bases). The CDR3 consists of 12 residues. CDR1 is MNHEY, CDR2 SVGEGT, per germline. V dropped 8 bases and J dropped 1 base, with 8 bases sitting between them. CDR3: CASWDFQETQYF. In nucleotides, the CDR3 is TGTGCCAGCTGGGACTTCCAAGAGACCCAGTACTTC.